This T cell receptor (beta chain) was sequenced during a study of T cell responses to AZD1222 COVID-19 vaccine. Whole-study findings and limits: The peak T cell response came first, and repertoires were sampled only after it. The donor cohort was predominantly white British with a female majority, and clonal diversity may have been underestimated. The span of vaccine-associated CD4 TCRs extended across spike, with dominance at 160-218 and 743-854. The breadth and depth of Spike-specific TCRs increased once two AZD1222 doses had been given.

As to this clone: Its specificity is not known.

Libraries were prepared by immunoSEQ multiplex PCR; TCRdb keeps only in-frame clonotypes and omits some of them. The table lists around 100,000 clones, around nine tenths of them singletons. Trimming pared 3 bases from V and 2 bases from J, leaving 8 bases between. This CDR3 is 13 amino acids long. Per the germline V gene, CDR1 is SGHKS and CDR2 is YYEKEE (reference sequence). This sequence originates from an adult in good health. Source: peripheral blood, taken on day 0 of AZD1222 vaccination. J is TRBJ1-2 and V is TRBV5-5; D remains ambiguous. This chain's CDR3 is CASSSNSNYGYTF. CDR3 DNA sequence: TGTGCCAGCAGCTCGAACAGCAACTATGGCTACACCTTC.